These 30 T cell receptor beta chains came from one sample sequenced in a study of control samples from healthy donors and cancer patients (dated by TCRdb to the early 2020s). The protocol used for the library was the immunoSEQ multiplex PCR assay. TCRdb stores this immuneACCESS table with in-frame sequences only. Part of the clones is absent; in the studies checked, under half of the shortfall reflects unresolved V genes, and no reason is known for the rest. A total of approximately 50,000 clones appear in this sample, 95% of them only once. 2.4% of the sample belongs to the ten largest clones. Sequencing was performed on blood. These receptors were taken from a man aged 25-45 years in good health.

The rearrangement uses TRBV6-2 or TRBV6-3 and TRBJ2-7, with D unresolved. V dropped 6 bases and J dropped 3 bases, with 12 bases sitting between them. This CDR3 region has 13 residues. The germline CDR1 and CDR2 sequences are MNHEY and SVGEGT. The CDR3 region is CASSPLIDYEQYF. The CDR3 DNA is TGTGCCAGCAGCCCCTTGATTGACTACGAGCAGTACTTC.

This clone was seen just once. CDR3 DNA sequence: TGTGCCACCAGCTTCGGCCCGAACACCGGGGAGCTGTTTTTT. Translation gives CATSFGPNTGELFF. V usage is TRBV24-1 and J usage is TRBJ2-2; D not resolved. The V end was cut by 7 bases, the J end by 0 bases, with 8 bases between. Germline CDR1 KGHDR, CDR2 SFDVKD. This CDR3 is 14 amino acids long.

The chain couples TRBV15 to TRBJ2-7; TRBD2 might be the D (6 bases). The length of the CDR3 is 12 residues. Trimming shortened V by 1 base and J by 10 bases, and 11 bases separated the two germline ends. CDR1 and CDR2 (germline): LNHNV, YYDKDF (reference sequence). CDR3 DNA sequence: TGTGCCACCAGCAGAGTCGCGGGACCCCAGTACTTC. Its translation is CATSRVAGPQYF.

V is TRBV15 and J is TRBJ2-7; 13 nucleotides match TRBD2. CDR3 length: 13 amino acids. V gave up 9 bases and J gave up 5 bases; unmatched junction bases: 4. Germline V CDR1 and CDR2: LNHNV, YYDKDF (reference sequence). CDR3 protein: CATGLAGSHEQYF. In DNA form, the CDR3 reads TGTGCCACGGGACTAGCGGGATCCCACGAGCAGTACTTC.

The chain is built from TRBV6-5 and TRBJ2-1, with TRBD1 matching over 10 bases. The germline V gene encodes CDR1 MNHEY and CDR2 SVGAGI. This CDR3 contains 12 residues. V lost 5 bases to trimming and J lost 13 bases; unmatched junction nucleotides: 5. This chain's CDR3 is CASSPTGGLQFF. The CDR3 DNA sequence: TGTGCCAGCAGTCCGACAGGGGGCCTCCAGTTCTTC.

This chain connects TRBV4-1 to TRBJ2-7; 7 bases map to TRBD1. With 5 bases clipped from V and 6 bases from J, the junction kept 7 bases outside the gene matches. The CDR3 sequence is 13 residues long. From germline, CDR1 is MGHRA and CDR2 YSYEKL. The CDR3 is CASSTRQGSEQYF. In DNA form, the CDR3 reads TGCGCCAGCAGCACTAGACAGGGCTCCGAGCAGTACTTC.

The gene calls are TRBV5-5 and TRBJ2-2, with TRBD1 identical over 8 bases. V trimming: 0 bases; J trimming: 4 bases; junction bases outside the gene matches: 14. CDR1 and CDR2 from the germline V gene are SGHKS and YYEKEE (reference sequence). This CDR3 contains 19 residues. As DNA, the CDR3 is TGTGCCAGCAGCTTGGTTGTTTGGGGCCCGGGACAGGCCACCGGGGAGCTGTTTTTT. It yields the protein CASSLVVWGPGQATGELFF.

The J gene is TRBJ2-1, the V gene TRBV7-9, with D maybe TRBD1 (6 bases). The length of the CDR3 is 15 residues. V shed 7 bases and J shed 3 bases, with 16 bases lying between them. The germline gives CDR1 SEHNR, CDR2 FQNEAQ (reference sequence). CDR3 loop: CASTPRQELYNEQFF. As DNA, the CDR3 is TGTGCCAGCACCCCACGACAGGAACTCTACAATGAGCAGTTCTTC.

This sequence joins TRBV5-4 and TRBJ2-7, with TRBD2 matching 10 bases. J lost 4 bases, V lost 1 base, and 8 bases had no gene match. Per the germline V gene, CDR1 is SGHNT and CDR2 is YYREEE (reference sequence). This CDR3 region has 16 residues. The CDR3 loop reads CASSLKASGSRYEQYF. As DNA, the CDR3 is TGTGCCAGCAGCTTGAAGGCTAGCGGGAGTCGTTACGAGCAGTACTTC.

CDR3 coding DNA: TGCGCCAGCAGCTTGCGGAGCGGCGATTGGACCCAGTACTTC. Protein: CASSLRSGDWTQYF. The V gene is TRBV5-1, the J gene TRBJ2-5, with TRBD2 as a possible D gene (5 bases). Germline CDR1 and CDR2: SGHRS and YFSETQ. The CDR3 totals 14 residues. Trimming took off 1 base at V and 7 bases at J, with 14 bases between the two ends.

V is TRBV15 and J is TRBJ2-7; D possibly matches TRBD1 or TRBD2 (5 bases each). The CDR3 runs 13 residues. V was shortened by 10 bases and J by 0 bases, with 13 bases between the two germline ends. Germline V gene sequence: CDR1 LNHNV, CDR2 YYDKDF (reference sequence). The CDR3 DNA reads as TGTGCCATCAAGGGGACGTCCTCCTACGAGCAGTACTTC. This codes for CAIKGTSSYEQYF.

The chain combines TRBV10-3 with TRBJ2-7, with 9 bases fitting TRBD1. Germline CDR1 ENHRY, CDR2 SYGVKD. Losses at the gene ends were 6 bases for V and 5 bases for J; bases not matched to a gene: 5. The CDR3 length is 13 residues. In DNA, the CDR3 is TGTGCCATCAGCCGGGACAGGGATCACGAGCAGTACTTC. Residues: CAISRDRDHEQYF.

The chain joins TRBV7-3 to TRBJ2-5; D may be TRBD1 (7 bases). Germline loops: CDR1 SGHTA, CDR2 FQGTGA. Trimming pared 5 bases from V and 7 bases from J, leaving 17 bases between. There are 14 residues in the CDR3. The DNA of the CDR3 is TGTGCCAGCAGCACTACAGGGGACTCTGGGACCCAGTACTTC. It yields the protein CASSTTGDSGTQYF. Full variable domain (missing parts from reference TRBV7-3 and TRBJ2-5): GAGVSQTPSNKVTEKGKYVELRCDPISGHTALYWYRQSLGQGPEFLIYFQGTGAADDSGLPNDRFFAVRPEGSVSTLKIQRTERGDSAVYLCASSTTGDSGTQYFGPGTRLLVL.

V is TRBV13 and J is TRBJ1-4; D possibly corresponds to TRBD1 (6 bases). Germline CDR1 is PRHDT and CDR2 is FYEKMQ (reference sequence). The CDR3 consists of 14 residues. Trimming left V 5 bases short and J 7 bases short, with 14 bases between. CDR3 loop: CASSGGGHGEKLFF. Here the CDR3 DNA reads TGTGCCAGCAGCGGGGGGGGACACGGTGAAAAACTGTTTTTT.

This chain links TRBV3-1 (or the pseudogene TRBV3-2) with TRBJ1-6, with D maybe TRBD1 (5 bases). This CDR3 is built from 15 residues. Germline V lookup: CDR1 LGHDT, CDR2 YNNKEL (reference sequence). V lost 3 bases, J lost 6 bases, and 12 bases lay in between. The DNA of the CDR3 is TGTGCCAGCAGCCAGGGGCAAACGTTTAATTCACCCCTCCACTTT. Translating gives CASSQGQTFNSPLHF.

The V call is TRBV6-5, the J call TRBJ1-5; D gene ambiguous. V was cut by 9 bases and J by 3 bases, with 12 bases left in between. Looked up from germline, CDR1 is MNHEY and CDR2 is SVGAGI. The CDR3 is 13 residues long. CDR3 in DNA: TGTGCCAGGCCTAAGTTAAACAATCAGCCCCAGCATTTT. Translation: CARPKLNNQPQHF.

The chain links TRBV7-3 to TRBJ2-1; D uncertain. The CDR3 totals 11 residues. Trimming left V 5 bases short and J 3 bases short, with 2 bases between. Germline V gene data show CDR1 as SGHTA and CDR2 as FQGTGA. CDR3 residues: CASSNYNEQFF. The CDR3 nucleotides read TGTGCCAGCAGCAACTACAATGAGCAGTTCTTC. Supplemented by reference TRBV7-3 and TRBJ2-1, the full variable domain reads GAGVSQTPSNKVTEKGKYVELRCDPISGHTALYWYRQSLGQGPEFLIYFQGTGAADDSGLPNDRFFAVRPEGSVSTLKIQRTERGDSAVYLCASSNYNEQFFGPGTRLTVL.

The chain links TRBV21-1 to TRBJ2-7; TRBD2, the table's D call, was not compared with the DNA. TRBV21-1 is marked as a pseudogene. This CDR3 region has 12 residues. The CDR3 coding sequence is TGTGCCAGCAGCAACTGCGGGTACGAGCAGTACTTC. Translated: CASSNCGYEQYF.

This clone has a single count. The chain has TRBV5-1 and TRBJ1-1; maybe TRBD1 (5 bases). CDR3 length: 14 residues. CDR1 and CDR2 from the germline V gene are SGHRS and YFSETQ. V lost 1 base and J lost 6, with 13 bases in between. The CDR3 sequence is CASSLISGTAEAFF. For the CDR3, the DNA is TGCGCCAGCAGCTTGATTTCAGGGACGGCTGAAGCTTTCTTT.

This sequence joins TRBV6-2 or TRBV6-3 and TRBJ2-5; the D is unclear. Germline CDR1 reads MNHEY; CDR2 reads SVGEGT. CDR3 length: 11 residues. V lost 5 bases to trimming and J lost 1 base, with 2 bases between them. For the CDR3, the DNA is TGTGCCAGCAGTAGCCAAGAGACCCAGTACTTC. It encodes CASSSQETQYF.

This chain links TRBV30 with TRBJ1-3; no reliable D call. Germline assignment: CDR1 GTSNPN and CDR2 SVGIG (reference sequence). Between the trimmed V and J ends, which lost 4 bases and 1 base, there was a span of 5 bases. There are 12 residues in the CDR3. CDR3 residues: CAWKGSGNTIYF. The CDR3 coding sequence is TGTGCCTGGAAAGGATCTGGAAACACCATATATTTT. The whole variable domain, filled in from reference TRBV30 and TRBJ1-3, reads SQTIHQWPATLVQPVGSPLSLECTVEGTSNPNLYWYRQAAGRGLQLLFYSVGIGQISSEVPQNLSASRPQDRQFILSSKKLLLSDSGFYLCAWKGSGNTIYFGEGSWLTVV.

Comments on this clone: An end of the junction differs from the germline gene, which may be a read error. The chain uses TRBV3-1 (or the pseudogene TRBV3-2) and TRBJ2-1; perhaps TRBD1 as D (5 bases). The germline V gene encodes CDR1 LGHDT and CDR2 YNNKEL (reference sequence). This CDR3 is built from 12 residues. The CDR3 loop is CASRQGVNEQFF. Here the CDR3 DNA reads TGTGCCAGCAGACAAGGGGTCAATGAGCAGTTCTTC.

The chain recombines TRBV11-2 with TRBJ2-1; possibly TRBD2 for D (6 bases). The CDR3 length is 16 residues. CDR1 and CDR2 (germline): SGHAT, FQNNGV. V was cut by 6 bases and J by 5 bases, with 20 bases left in between. The chain's CDR3 is CASRRGRGTFNNEQFF. The CDR3 region has the DNA TGTGCCAGCAGGCGAGGTCGGGGGACTTTCAACAATGAGCAGTTCTTC. The variable domain in full, with the rest retrieved from reference TRBV11-2 and TRBJ2-1, is EAGVAQSPRYKIIEKRQSVAFWCNPISGHATLYWYQQILGQGPKLLIQFQNNGVVDDSQLPKDRFSAERLKGVDSTLKIQPAKLEDSAVYLCASRRGRGTFNNEQFFGPGTRLTVL.

This clone is labeled medium-sized. This sequence joins TRBV6-5 and TRBJ1-5; 10 bases align to TRBD1. V lost 7 bases and J lost 2; bases outside the gene matches: 5. Germline V gene data show CDR1 as MNHEY and CDR2 as SVGAGI. The CDR3 runs 15 residues. The CDR3 DNA reads as TGTGCCAGCAATTCCGGGACAGGGGGCAATCAGCCCCAGCATTTT. It yields the protein CASNSGTGGNQPQHF.

This chain connects TRBV19 to TRBJ1-4, with D hard to call. The CDR3 is 13 amino acids. The V end was cut by 6 bases, the J end by 4 bases, with 9 bases between. The germline V gene encodes CDR1 LNHDA and CDR2 SQIVND (reference sequence). The CDR3 loop reads CASRTVDNEKLFF. In nucleotides, the CDR3 is TGTGCCAGTAGGACGGTCGATAATGAAAAACTGTTTTTT.

This clone was found once. This sequence joins TRBV6-5 and TRBJ2-3; D gene ambiguous. Trimming took off 6 bases at V and 3 bases at J, with 4 bases between the two ends. The V gene's germline CDR1 is MNHEY and CDR2 SVGAGI. CDR3 size: 11 residues. The CDR3 nucleotides are TGTGCCAGCAGAGGGACAGATACGCAGTATTTT. Translating gives CASRGTDTQYF.

The chain joins TRBV18 to TRBJ1-4; D call uncertain. In germline, CDR1 is KGHSH, CDR2 LQKENI. The CDR3 extends over 14 amino acids. V shed 4 bases and J shed 0 bases, with 6 bases lying between them. CDR3 DNA: TGTGCCAGCTCACTTTTCGCAACTAATGAAAAACTGTTTTTT. Its translation: CASSLFATNEKLFF.

The chain combines TRBV24-1 with TRBJ2-1; 12 bases are shared with TRBD2. The junction had 5 bases not matched to a gene; V was cut back by 9 bases and J by 9 bases. This CDR3 is built from 13 residues. Germline-derived CDR1 and CDR2 are KGHDR and SFDVKD. CDR3 coding DNA: TGTGCCACCGGACTAGCGGGACGCGGTGAGCAGTTCTTC. Its translation: CATGLAGRGEQFF.

This clone was counted a few times. The chain is built from TRBV24-1 and TRBJ2-1; a weak D match, TRBD2 (6 bases). V lost 4 bases to trimming and J lost 3 bases, with 15 bases between them. This CDR3 spans 16 amino acids. Germline-derived CDR1 and CDR2 are KGHDR and SFDVKD. CDR3 DNA sequence: TGTGCCACCAGTGACTCGCGGGGCCCCCACTACAATGAGCAGTTCTTC. Translated, it gives CATSDSRGPHYNEQFF.

The rearrangement uses TRBV27 and TRBJ2-2; 12 nucleotides line up with TRBD2. The germline CDR1 and CDR2 sequences are MNHEY and SMNVEV (reference sequence). CDR3 size: 17 residues. The V gene end was trimmed by 6 bases and the J gene end by 2 bases; junction bases not matched to a gene: 7. The CDR3 protein is CASSRGLAGLNTGELFF. The DNA of the CDR3 is TGTGCCAGCAGCCGAGGACTAGCGGGACTTAACACCGGGGAGCTGTTTTTT.